These 19 T cell receptor beta chains share one sample of origin, sequenced in a study of blood T cell repertoires in COVID-19. Assay used: immunoSEQ multiplex PCR; TCRdb lists only in-frame clones, some missing. The table shows a few hundred thousand clones, with around 90% occurring only once. The sequencing input was peripheral blood. All receptors come from a man aged 18 to 35 with active or convalescent COVID-19.

The chain uses TRBV19 and TRBJ2-1, with D possibly matching TRBD2 (7 bases). The CDR3 covers 17 residues. V lost 5 bases to trimming and J lost 8 bases, with 25 bases between them. CDR1 is LNHDA and CDR2 is SQIVND in the germline V gene (reference sequence). CDR3 protein: CASSPSTPGQGRDEQFF. The CDR3 DNA is TGTGCCAGTAGTCCATCAACGCCGGGACAAGGGAGGGATGAGCAGTTCTTC.

The chain uses TRBV27 and TRBJ1-2; 8 bases match TRBD1. In germline, CDR1 is MNHEY, CDR2 SMNVEV (reference sequence). Germline trimming cut 6 bases from V and 0 bases from J; bases unmatched to any gene: 3. The length of the CDR3 is 14 residues. The DNA of the CDR3 is TGTGCCAGCAGGGACAGGGATGCTAACTATGGCTACACCTTC. Its protein is CASRDRDANYGYTF.

This clone occurred a few times. The chain links TRBV2 to TRBJ1-1; 10 nucleotides align to TRBD1. V trimming: 6 bases; J trimming: 3 bases; junction bases outside the gene matches: 10. The CDR3 length is 16 residues. CDR1 is SNHLY, CDR2 FYNNEI, per germline. The CDR3 spells CASSGRIGTGDTEAFF. CDR3 coding DNA: TGTGCCAGCAGCGGCCGCATAGGGACAGGGGACACTGAAGCTTTCTTT.

The chain joins TRBV7-9 to TRBJ1-2; 8 bases agree with TRBD1. The CDR3 extends over 14 amino acids. The germline V gene encodes CDR1 SEHNR and CDR2 FQNEAQ (reference sequence). J lost 5 bases, V lost 5 bases, and 7 bases had no gene match. In nucleotides, the CDR3 is TGTGCCAGCAGCGACTGGGACAGGAGTTATGGCTACACCTTC. It yields the protein CASSDWDRSYGYTF.

The gene calls are TRBV4-1 and TRBJ2-1; D is perhaps TRBD1 (5 bases). Germline V CDR1 and CDR2: MGHRA, YSYEKL. Trimming shortened V by 1 base and J by 6 bases, and 7 bases separated the two germline ends. The CDR3 is 13 amino acids. The CDR3 DNA reads TGCGCCAGCAGCCAAGGGGGCCCCAATGAGCAGTTCTTC. The encoded protein is CASSQGGPNEQFF.

The genes are TRBV9 and TRBJ1-2; D is undetermined. The CDR3 spans 12 residues. Trimming shortened V by 7 bases and J by 1 base, and 8 bases separated the two germline ends. The germline V gene has CDR1 SGDLS and CDR2 YYNGEE. The CDR3 nucleotides are TGTGCCAGCGGCGGGAGTAACTATGGCTACACCTTC. It codes for CASGGSNYGYTF. The whole variable domain, filled in from reference TRBV9 and TRBJ1-2, reads DSGVTQTPKHLITATGQRVTLRCSPRSGDLSVYWYQQSLDQGLQFLIQYYNGEERAKGNILERFSAQQFPDLHSELNLSSLELGDSALYFCASGGSNYGYTFGSGTRLTVV.

The chain uses TRBV24-1 and TRBJ2-2; 9 positions match TRBD1. This CDR3 has 16 amino acids. With 3 bases clipped from V and 5 bases from J, the junction kept 6 bases outside the gene matches. Germline V CDR1 and CDR2: KGHDR, SFDVKD. The CDR3 protein is CATSDTQGASTGELFF. In nucleotides, the CDR3 is TGTGCCACCAGTGATACACAGGGGGCCAGTACCGGGGAGCTGTTTTTT.

This clone was detected a few times. V gene TRBV10-3 combines with J gene TRBJ1-1, with D hard to call. Germline V gene data show CDR1 as ENHRY and CDR2 as SYGVKD. This CDR3 is built from 12 residues. Trimming removed 11 bases from V and 4 bases from J, with 14 bases in between. The CDR3: CALRPAGTEAFF. Here the CDR3 DNA reads TGTGCCCTGCGACCTGCGGGCACTGAAGCTTTCTTT.

The V and J genes are TRBV5-4 and TRBJ1-6; 7 nucleotides line up with TRBD1. Germline V CDR1 and CDR2: SGHNT, YYREEE (reference sequence). V dropped 1 base and J dropped 8; count of bases not matched to a gene: 6. This CDR3 region has 15 residues. The CDR3 reads CASSLTNRGDSPLHF. In DNA, the CDR3 is TGTGCCAGCAGCTTGACCAACAGGGGCGATTCACCCCTCCACTTT.

V and J are TRBV23-1 and TRBJ1-5; possible D gene TRBD1, 5 bases. TRBV23-1 is an ORF, and what it does is uncertain. V was trimmed by 1 base and J by 0 bases, leaving 10 bases between them. CDR3 length: 16 amino acids. CDR3: CASSQFRVNSNQPQHF. CDR3 bases: TGCGCCAGCAGTCAATTCAGGGTGAATAGCAATCAGCCCCAGCATTTT.

The chain employs TRBV18 and TRBJ2-5, with 8 positions matching TRBD2. J lost 0 bases, V lost 3 bases, and 6 bases had no gene match. Germline values: CDR1 KGHSH, CDR2 LQKENI. The CDR3 consists of 16 residues. The CDR3 region has the DNA TGTGCCAGCTCACCTTCGATAGCGGGGTACCAAGAGACCCAGTACTTC. Translation: CASSPSIAGYQETQYF.

This clone was picked up a small number of times. The V and J genes are TRBV21-1 and TRBJ2-5; no DNA check was done on the table's D call, TRBD2. TRBV21-1 is listed as a pseudogene. The CDR3 runs 18 residues. The CDR3 region has the DNA TGTGCCAGCAGCAGGCCGGGACTAGCGGCCACCGCCCAAGAGACCCAGTACTTC. This translates into CASSRPGLAATAQETQYF.

The chain has TRBV13 and TRBJ2-7; 9 nucleotides match TRBD1. Per germline, CDR1 PRHDT and CDR2 FYEKMQ (reference sequence). The CDR3 is 17 residues long. The ends lost 5 bases at V and 2 bases at J; junction bases unmatched: 13. As DNA, the CDR3 is TGTGCCAGCAGCCTCCATGCCTCCGGGACAGGGCCCTACGAGCAGTACTTC. It yields the protein CASSLHASGTGPYEQYF.

CDR3 DNA: TGTGCCATCAGCCGGACAGGGGAAGGGTACACCGGGGAGCTGTTTTTT. Protein sequence: CAISRTGEGYTGELFF. V is TRBV10-3 and J is TRBJ2-2; 9 nucleotides agree with TRBD1. This CDR3 region has 16 residues. Trimming cost V 6 bases and J 3 bases; bases outside gene matches: 8. Germline V gene lookup returns CDR1 ENHRY and CDR2 SYGVKD.

J is TRBJ2-7 and V is TRBV6-6; 7 positions match TRBD1. The germline gives CDR1 MNHNY, CDR2 SVGAGI (reference sequence). CDR3 length: 13 residues. J gave up 3 bases and V 7 bases, and 6 bases lay outside the gene matches. The CDR3 sequence is CASTRGGNYEQYF. The CDR3 DNA follows: TGTGCCAGCACCCGAGGGGGCAACTACGAGCAGTACTTC.

The rearrangement joins TRBV13 to TRBJ2-5; perhaps TRBD2 as D (6 bases). The CDR3 is made up of 14 amino acids. Germline lookup yields CDR1 PRHDT and CDR2 FYEKMQ (reference sequence). V gave up 5 bases and J gave up 5 bases, with 15 bases separating them. CDR3 DNA: TGTGCCAGCAGCCCCAGTGGAGGGGCGGAGACCCAGTACTTC. Translated: CASSPSGGAETQYF.

The chain uses TRBV6-4 and TRBJ2-7; a possible D gene is TRBD2 (5 bases). CDR3 size: 12 residues. Per the germline V gene, CDR1 is MRHNA and CDR2 is SNTAGT. The V end was cut by 10 bases, the J end by 2 bases, with 12 bases between. The CDR3, as DNA: TGTGCCACGCGGACTCGAACCTACGAGCAGTACTTC. Protein: CATRTRTYEQYF.

This clone was recorded only once. The V call is TRBV2, the J call TRBJ2-1, with D perhaps TRBD1 (5 bases). CDR1 and CDR2 from the germline V gene are SNHLY and FYNNEI. This CDR3 is built from 14 residues. V was trimmed by 7 bases and J by 2 bases, leaving 12 bases between them. The CDR3 sequence is CASNPKGTYNEQFF. DNA for the CDR3: TGTGCCAGCAACCCGAAGGGGACCTACAATGAGCAGTTCTTC.

The chain carries TRBV9 and TRBJ2-3; 8 bases are a match to TRBD2. Germline-derived CDR1 and CDR2 are SGDLS and YYNGEE. Trimming removed 0 bases from V and 5 bases from J; junction bases left unmatched: 8. There are 16 residues in the CDR3. The CDR3 loop reads CASSVELLAGQDTQYF. DNA for the CDR3: TGTGCCAGCAGCGTAGAGTTGTTAGCGGGGCAAGATACGCAGTATTTT. The full variable domain, completed using reference TRBV9 and TRBJ2-3, is DSGVTQTPKHLITATGQRVTLRCSPRSGDLSVYWYQQSLDQGLQFLIQYYNGEERAKGNILERFSAQQFPDLHSELNLSSLELGDSALYFCASSVELLAGQDTQYFGPGTRLTVL.